This paragraph covers one T cell receptor beta chain sequence. Its antigen is undetermined. The data derive from a study of response to subunit inactivated influenza vaccine. TCRdb reprocessed the RT-PCR reads via MiXCR and lists one record per CDR3 protein. This table has roughly 460,000 distinct CDR3 sequences, 9.5% to 12% appearing once. Study results and limitations: The authors suggested that few new T cells are recruited per seasonal influenza vaccination.

The length of the CDR3 is 11 residues. The V and J ends lost 4 bases and 10 bases, in that order; junction bases with no gene match: 0. Germline V lookup: CDR1 MNHEY, CDR2 SVGEGT. The rearrangement links TRBV6-2 or TRBV6-3 to TRBJ1-1; 10 nucleotides agree with TRBD1. Material: PBMCs from blood, obtained more than 35 days after vaccination. This TCR came from a man between 50 and 59 years old who received an inactivated influenza vaccine. The CDR3 DNA reads TGTGCCAGCAGTTGGGACAGGGGAGCTTTCTTT. Its protein product is CASSWDRGAFF.